This T cell receptor beta chain originates from a study of blood T cell repertoires in COVID-19. Looking at the study overall: COVID-19 samples, acute and convalescent, were from the United States, Italy and Spain.

While infection was still active, Seattle patients were enrolled and then followed longitudinally. As originally analysed: Nucleated cell number was recorded as an estimate derived from reference gene primer amplification. TCRdb keeps only in-frame clones here, not all; method: immunoSEQ multiplex PCR. V and J calls and clone size are as listed in that table; D and trimming were resolved from the DNA. The sample lists 160,000 or so clones, approximately 95% occurring once. The V end was cut by 7 bases, the J end by 5 bases, with 17 bases between. This CDR3 contains 15 residues. Germline CDR1 LNHDA, CDR2 SQIVND (reference sequence).

The sequenced material came from peripheral blood. This sequence was found in a woman aged 60-75 years with COVID-19, enrolled during active disease. The rearrangement uses TRBV19 and TRBJ2-2; D may be TRBD2 (6 bases). The CDR3 sequence is CASKAWRARTGELFF. As DNA, the CDR3 is TGTGCCAGTAAGGCCTGGAGGGCTAGAACCGGGGAGCTGTTTTTT.